Below are 15 T cell receptor beta chains sequenced from a single sample in a study of beta chain features in type 1 diabetes. Isolated RNA was reverse transcribed in full, so expressed TCRB transcripts were sequenced. TCRdb keeps only in-frame clones here, not all; method: immunoSEQ multiplex PCR. The data contain under 500,000 clones, approximately 28% of them singletons. What was sequenced was naive CD4+ T cells from blood. The receptors stem from a man aged 18 to 29 in good health.

This clone came up a few times. The V and J genes are TRBV11-2 and TRBJ2-4; 7 positions match TRBD1. CDR1 SGHAT and CDR2 FQNNGV come from the germline V gene. V shed 5 bases and J 2 bases; nucleotides not matched to a gene: 6. The CDR3 contains 15 residues. CDR3 residues: CASSRPTGPKNIQYF. The DNA for the CDR3 is TGTGCCAGCAGCCGTCCGACAGGGCCCAAAAACATTCAGTACTTC.

In its sample, this clone was seen a few times. V is TRBV27 and J is TRBJ2-7, with unresolved D. This CDR3 contains 13 residues. The germline V gene has CDR1 MNHEY and CDR2 SMNVEV (reference sequence). The ends were cut back, 3 bases at V and 2 bases at J, with 8 bases in the middle. The CDR3 sequence is CASSFGTTYEQYF. DNA of the CDR3: TGTGCCAGCAGTTTCGGCACTACCTACGAGCAGTACTTC.

This clone turned up a few times. J is TRBJ2-3 and V is TRBV4-2; 10 bases are a match to TRBD2. With V trimmed by 0 bases and J by 4 bases, 13 bases remained unmatched. The CDR3 covers 19 residues. Germline loops: CDR1 LGHNA, CDR2 YNFKEQ. Here the CDR3 reads CASSQDLTRASGSPDTQYF. DNA for the CDR3: TGTGCCAGCAGCCAAGATTTGACCCGAGCTAGCGGGAGCCCAGATACGCAGTATTTT.

A few counts support this clone. This chain links TRBV21-1 with TRBJ2-7; TRBD2, the table's D call, lacks a check against the DNA. TRBV21-1 is a known pseudogene. The CDR3 sequence is 13 residues long. The CDR3 spells CASTPSEPYEQYF. The CDR3, as DNA: TGTGCCAGCACCCCTAGCGAACCCTACGAGCAGTACTTC.

The chain links TRBV5-1 to TRBJ1-4; 7 positions match TRBD1. Germline CDR1 and CDR2: SGHRS and YFSETQ. CDR3 length: 13 amino acids. Losses at the gene ends were 7 bases for V and 8 bases for J; bases not matched to a gene: 8. CDR3: CASQTGPREKLFF. CDR3 DNA sequence: TGCGCCAGCCAGACAGGGCCGAGGGAAAAACTGTTTTTT.

J is TRBJ2-1 and V is TRBV15; perhaps TRBD2 as D (6 bases). The CDR3 loop spans 11 amino acids. Germline loops: CDR1 LNHNV, CDR2 YYDKDF (reference sequence). Trimming removed 3 bases from V and 15 bases from J, with 12 bases in between. The CDR3 bases are TGTGCCACCAGCAGCTCACGGAGGGGGTTCTTC. This translates into CATSSSRRGFF.

This clone has only a few counts. For the CDR3, the DNA is TGTGCCAGCAGTCCCAGACTAGCGGGAGTTTACGAGCAGTACTTC. Protein product: CASSPRLAGVYEQYF. V gene TRBV25-1 combines with J gene TRBJ2-7, with 12 bases matching TRBD2. The germline gives CDR1 MGHDK, CDR2 SYGVNS. V shed 5 bases, J shed 4 bases, and the junction held 6 bases outside the gene matches. The CDR3 extends over 15 amino acids.

This chain connects TRBV29-1 to TRBJ1-2; D gene uncertain. CDR3 length: 11 residues. Germline V lookup: CDR1 SQVTM, CDR2 ANQGSEA. The ends were cut back, 7 bases at V and 8 bases at J, with 14 bases in the middle. For the CDR3, the DNA is TGCAGCGCCGTAGGGCAGGTCGGCTACACCTTC. Amino acids: CSAVGQVGYTF.

The rearrangement joins TRBV10-3 to TRBJ2-5, with 8 bases lining up with TRBD2. Germline V gene sequence: CDR1 ENHRY, CDR2 SYGVKD. J lost 5 bases, V lost 3 bases, and 5 bases had no gene match. This CDR3 region has 14 residues. As DNA, the CDR3 is TGTGCCATCAGTGATGCGGGAGGCGGGGAGACCCAGTACTTC. It codes for CAISDAGGGETQYF.

The chain combines TRBV30 with TRBJ1-4; D remains ambiguous. V was cut by 1 base and J by 11 bases, with 8 bases left in between. This CDR3 has 11 residues. Germline V gene data show CDR1 as GTSNPN and CDR2 as SVGIG (reference sequence). The CDR3 loop is CAWSAMGKLFF. Written as DNA, the CDR3 is TGTGCCTGGAGTGCCATGGGGAAACTGTTTTTT.

The chain recombines TRBV28 with TRBJ2-5, with a tentative D call TRBD2 (7 bases). The CDR3 is 16 residues long. Germline CDR1 is MDHEN and CDR2 is SYDVKM. V was pared by 4 bases and J by 5 bases, with 20 bases between. CDR3 residues: CASSSPARGGSETQYF. The CDR3 DNA is TGTGCCAGCAGTTCTCCCGCGAGGGGGGGATCGGAGACCCAGTACTTC.

The V call is TRBV19, the J call TRBJ2-4, with a possible D match to TRBD1 (5 bases). This CDR3 is built from 17 residues. Trimming removed 3 bases from V and 4 bases from J, with 19 bases in between. CDR1 LNHDA and CDR2 SQIVND come from the germline V gene (reference sequence). The CDR3: CASSIDFESGSKNIQYF. For the CDR3, the DNA is TGTGCCAGTAGTATCGACTTCGAGTCAGGGTCTAAAAACATTCAGTACTTC.

This clone was counted between two and nine times. The V and J genes are TRBV20-1 and TRBJ2-5; D uncertain. The germline V and J ends were trimmed by 5 bases and 4 bases, with 8 bases remaining between them. CDR3 length: 11 residues. The germline V gene has CDR1 DFQATT and CDR2 SNEGSKA (reference sequence). CDR3 DNA: TGCAGTGCTCCCCTGGCAGAGACCCAGTACTTC. Amino acids: CSAPLAETQYF.

The sample holds a few counts of this clone. The chain has TRBV29-1 and TRBJ2-7, with D possibly matching TRBD1 (5 bases). The V end lost 4 bases, the J end lost 5 bases, and 12 bases lay between the germline ends. The germline V gene encodes CDR1 SQVTM and CDR2 ANQGSEA. The CDR3 sequence is 12 residues long. Here the CDR3 DNA reads TGCAGCGTTGGGCAGGGTGTCCACGAGCAGTACTTC. It is translated as CSVGQGVHEQYF.

The chain links TRBV11-2 to TRBJ2-7, with D possibly TRBD1 on 7 matching bases. CDR1 and CDR2 (germline): SGHAT, FQNNGV. Between the trimmed V and J ends, which lost 5 bases and 2 bases, there was a span of 13 bases. This CDR3 comprises 14 residues. The CDR3 nucleotides are TGTGCCAGCAGCAAGGACAGGACTACCTACGAGCAGTACTTC. It codes for CASSKDRTTYEQYF.